These 20 T cell receptor beta chains share one sample of origin, sequenced in a study of T-cell reconstitution after alpha-beta-depleted transplantation in children. For TCRbeta, the library was prepared with unique molecular identifiers. TCRdb processed the PCR reads anew with MiXCR; each CDR3 protein has one entry. Among about 300,000 distinct CDR3 sequences listed, about 9.4% were seen once. Here the sequenced sample was PBMCs, taken before TCRalphabeta/CD19-depleted stem cell transplant. These receptors were collected from a boy younger than two with acute myeloid leukemia, due to receive a stem cell transplant.

This clonotype was observed at least ten times. V and J are TRBV28 and TRBJ1-2; no definite D call. The CDR3 is 11 residues long. Trimming cost V 5 bases and J 3 bases, with 4 bases left between them. Germline CDR1 reads MDHEN; CDR2 reads SYDVKM. This CDR3 reads CASSPDYGYTF. The CDR3 nucleotides are TGTGCCAGCAGTCCCGACTATGGCTACACCTTC.

In its sample, this clonotype was seen many times. The CDR3 bases are TGTGCCAGCAGCCAACACAGGGGATGGAACACTGAAGCTTTCTTT. It codes for CASSQHRGWNTEAFF. The chain couples TRBV7-2 to TRBJ1-1, with 7 bases that match TRBD1. Looked up from germline, CDR1 is SGHTA and CDR2 is FQGNSA. There are 15 residues in the CDR3. J gave up 1 base and V 5 bases, and 7 bases lay outside the gene matches.

About this clonotype itself: This may come from a read error, since a much larger clone is one base off. This chain uses TRBV7-2 with TRBJ2-1, with 8 bases identical to TRBD2. This CDR3 spans 14 amino acids. Germline CDR1 is SGHTA and CDR2 is FQGNSA. V trimming: 3 bases; J trimming: 9 bases; junction bases outside the gene matches: 7. CDR3 region: CASSLSSGTAEQFF. The CDR3, as DNA: TGTGCCAGCAGCTTGAGTAGCGGGACGGCTGAGCAGTTCTTC. The whole variable domain, remainder taken from reference TRBV7-2 and TRBJ2-1, is GAGVSQSPSNKVTEKGKDVELRCDPISGHTALYWYRQSLGQGLEFLIYFQGNSAPDKSGLPSDRFSAERTGGSVSTLTIQRTQQEDSAVYLCASSLSSGTAEQFFGPGTRLTVL.

A few counts support this clonotype. The V and J genes are TRBV18 and TRBJ2-7; no definite D call. Germline V lookup: CDR1 KGHSH, CDR2 LQKENI. The CDR3 runs 11 residues. V was cut by 3 bases and J by 7 bases, with 7 bases left in between. The CDR3 sequence is CASSPRREQYF. CDR3 DNA: TGTGCCAGCTCACCGCGACGGGAGCAGTACTTC.

Only a few counts were recorded for this clonotype. The V and J genes are TRBV5-4 and TRBJ2-5, with a weak D call TRBD1 (5 bases). With 4 bases removed from V and 1 base from J, the gap between germline ends came to 17 bases. The CDR3 has 16 amino acids. Germline V lookup: CDR1 SGHNT, CDR2 YYREEE (reference sequence). The chain's CDR3 is CASSTIAGRLQETQYF. In DNA form, the CDR3 reads TGTGCCAGCAGCACGATCGCAGGGCGCCTCCAAGAGACCCAGTACTTC.

Only a few counts were recorded for this clonotype. V and J are TRBV19 and TRBJ2-2; 11 bases line up with TRBD2. The length of the CDR3 is 19 residues. Germline V gives CDR1 LNHDA, CDR2 SQIVND (reference sequence). J lost 6 bases, V lost 6 bases, and 18 bases had no gene match. Written as DNA, the CDR3 is TGTGCCAGTAGCCCGCCTACATCGTTAGCGGGAGGGTTGGCCGGGGAGCTGTTTTTT. This translates into CASSPPTSLAGGLAGELFF.

This clonotype was observed a handful of times. This sequence joins TRBV2 and TRBJ2-1; 14 positions agree with TRBD2. The CDR3 consists of 16 residues. Trimming at V came to 5 bases and at J to 7 bases, leaving 7 bases not matched to a gene. Germline V gene data show CDR1 as SNHLY and CDR2 as FYNNEI. The CDR3 region has the DNA TGTGCCAGCAGTACGACTAGCGGGAGGGGCCTAAATGAGCAGTTCTTC. This codes for CASSTTSGRGLNEQFF.

This clonotype has a count of ten or more. The V call is TRBV28, the J call TRBJ1-4, with 8 bases fitting TRBD1. Germline V gene lookup returns CDR1 MDHEN and CDR2 SYDVKM. This CDR3 spans 15 amino acids. The ends lost 6 bases at V and 1 base at J; junction bases unmatched: 4. The CDR3 DNA is TGTGCCAGCAGCCGGACAGGGCTAACTAATGAAAAACTGTTTTTT. Its protein product is CASSRTGLTNEKLFF. Supplemented by reference TRBV28 and TRBJ1-4, the full variable domain reads DVKVTQSSRYLVKRTGEKVFLECVQDMDHENMFWYRQDPGLGLRLIYFSYDVKMKEKGDIPEGYSVSREKKERFSLILESASTNQTSMYLCASSRTGLTNEKLFFGSGTQLSVL.

This clonotype has a count of ten or more. The V and J genes are TRBV7-6 and TRBJ2-3, with 7 bases identical to TRBD1. Germline trimming cut 5 bases from V and 6 bases from J; bases unmatched to any gene: 5. Germline CDR1 reads SGHVS; CDR2 reads FNYEAQ. The CDR3 contains 13 residues. Here the CDR3 DNA reads TGTGCCAGCAGCGAATTACAGGGGGATACGCAGTATTTT. Encoded protein: CASSELQGDTQYF.

This clonotype was seen a handful of times. This rearrangement joins TRBV9 to TRBJ2-1; D unresolved. V was clipped by 3 bases and J by 10 bases, with 11 bases between them. The germline V gene encodes CDR1 SGDLS and CDR2 YYNGEE. CDR3 size: 12 residues. The CDR3 bases are TGTGCCAGCAGCGCAGCCTTGGGGGAGCAGTTCTTC. Translation gives CASSAALGEQFF.

The sample holds many counts of this clonotype. V gene TRBV7-9 combines with J gene TRBJ2-4, with 8 positions matching TRBD1. Germline V lookup: CDR1 SEHNR, CDR2 FQNEAQ (reference sequence). Germline trimming cut 4 bases from V and 9 bases from J; bases unmatched to any gene: 8. The CDR3 contains 14 residues. CDR3 region: CASSSPTGVSIQYF. Written as DNA, the CDR3 is TGTGCCAGCAGCTCGCCGACAGGGGTGTCCATTCAGTACTTC.

This clonotype was observed at least ten times. The rearrangement uses TRBV2 and TRBJ2-2, with 8 bases aligning to TRBD1. The CDR3 is 13 residues long. The V and J ends lost 7 bases and 4 bases, in that order; junction bases with no gene match: 2. Looked up from germline, CDR1 is SNHLY and CDR2 is FYNNEI. CDR3 coding DNA: TGTGCCAGCAAGGGACAGGTCACCGGGGAGCTGTTTTTT. It translates to CASKGQVTGELFF.

This clonotype appeared many times. V and J are TRBV28 and TRBJ2-7; maybe TRBD2 (6 bases). V gave up 5 bases and J gave up 2 bases, with 10 bases separating them. This CDR3 region has 13 residues. Per germline, CDR1 MDHEN and CDR2 SYDVKM. CDR3 coding DNA: TGTGCCAGCAGTGCGGGATTCACCTACGAGCAGTACTTC. Its translation: CASSAGFTYEQYF.

This clonotype has just a few counts. J is TRBJ2-1 and V is TRBV16, with D unresolved. The V gene's germline CDR1 is KGHSY and CDR2 FQNENV. Trimming stripped 0 bases from V and 5 bases from J, with 8 bases between. The CDR3 has 14 amino acids. The chain's CDR3 is CASSQSRPNNEQFF. CDR3 coding DNA: TGTGCCAGCAGCCAATCTCGACCTAACAATGAGCAGTTCTTC.

To note about this clonotype: Since a much larger clone is just one base distant, this may be a read error. The CDR3 spells CSARDRRRQITDTQYF. CDR3 in DNA: TGCAGTGCTAGAGATCGTCGTCGCCAGATCACAGATACGCAGTATTTT. The chain joins TRBV20-1 to TRBJ2-3; no clear D gene. The CDR3 has 16 residues. V lost 0 bases, J lost 2 bases, and 15 bases lay in between. Germline V gene sequence: CDR1 DFQATT, CDR2 SNEGSKA (reference sequence).

Details on this clonotype: This could be a read error, since a much larger clone is one nucleotide away. The genes are TRBV5-1 and TRBJ1-4; D uncertain. This CDR3 contains 13 residues. V lost 2 bases to trimming and J lost 4 bases, with 6 bases between them. Germline lookup yields CDR1 SGHRS and CDR2 YFSETQ. CDR3 coding DNA: TGCGCCAGCAGCTTTTTATTTAATGAAAAACTGTTTTTT. Amino acids: CASSFLFNEKLFF. The entire variable domain, with the rest obtained from reference TRBV5-1 and TRBJ1-4, is as follows: KAGVTQTPRYLIKTRGQQVTLSCSPISGHRSVSWYQQTPGQGLQFLFEYFSETQRNKGNFPGRFSGRQFSNSRSEMNVSTLELGDSALYLCASSFLFNEKLFFGSGTQLSVL.

The sample holds many counts of this clonotype. The chain joins TRBV20-1 to TRBJ2-4, with 9 bases that match TRBD1. CDR3 length: 15 amino acids. V shed 3 bases, J shed 6 bases, and the junction held 9 bases outside the gene matches. CDR1 DFQATT and CDR2 SNEGSKA come from the germline V gene (reference sequence). CDR3 loop: CSASPSGTGLNIQYF. In DNA, the CDR3 is TGCAGTGCTAGCCCTTCCGGGACAGGGTTAAACATTCAGTACTTC.

The table lists this clonotype with a few counts. In nucleotides, the CDR3 is TGTGCCAGCAGTTACATACGGGATCAGCCCCAGCATTTT. Translation gives CASSYIRDQPQHF. The chain recombines TRBV6-5 with TRBJ1-5; D is uncertain. V lost 2 bases to trimming and J lost 5 bases, with 7 bases between them. Germline assignment: CDR1 MNHEY and CDR2 SVGAGI. The CDR3 consists of 13 residues.

This clonotype appeared many times. The CDR3 bases are TGTGCCAGCAGTTTAAACGAGGGGAAGGTAGAGACCCAGTACTTC. It is translated as CASSLNEGKVETQYF. J is TRBJ2-5 and V is TRBV28, with D perhaps assigned TRBD1 or TRBD2 (5 bases each). Germline-derived CDR1 and CDR2 are MDHEN and SYDVKM. V lost 2 bases and J lost 4, with 14 bases in between. The CDR3 sequence is 15 residues long.

V usage is TRBV7-9 and J usage is TRBJ2-5; 7 bases agree with TRBD1. V gave up 4 bases and J gave up 0 bases; unmatched junction bases: 8. The CDR3 consists of 16 residues. Germline values: CDR1 SEHNR, CDR2 FQNEAQ (reference sequence). CDR3 in amino acids: CASSYQGTAHQETQYF. As DNA, the CDR3 is TGTGCCAGCAGCTATCAAGGGACAGCGCACCAAGAGACCCAGTACTTC.